These 32 T cell receptor beta chains share one sample of origin, sequenced in a study of T cells in Graves' hyperthyroidism and ophthalmopathy (dated by TCRdb to 2018 to 2020). The method was multiplex PCR. Sequencing instrument: Illumina HiSeq 2000. Amplification of TCR beta CDR3 regions was carried out from RNA transcripts. The TCR CDR3 was subjected to a first round of RT-PCR using the HTBI primer set and the Qiagen OneStep RT-PCR kit. TCRdb trimmed the raw reads at Q25, called clones with MiXCR and kept productive beta chains. Here each entry gathers all rows of one CDR3 protein and keeps the most common genes and DNA. This sample gives fewer than 800,000 distinct CDR3 sequences in total; about 17% of them show up just once. The top ten clones comprise approximately 8.4% of the sample. Sequenced: blood. These receptors all stem from a man aged 18 to 35 with Graves' hyperthyroidism.

This clonotype has more than one count but fewer than ten. One end of the junction fails to match germline, which may point to a read error. The genes are TRBV7-9 and TRBJ2-1; 10 nucleotides agree with TRBD2. The CDR3 runs to 14 residues. Germline CDR1 SEHNR, CDR2 FQNEAQ (reference sequence). CDR3 sequence reads: CASSVAGGSHEQFF. The CDR3 nucleotides are TGTGCCAGCAGCGTAGCGGGAGGTAGTCATGAGCAGTTCTTC.

This clonotype was recorded many times. The gene calls are TRBV7-9 and TRBJ2-1, with TRBD2 matching over 9 bases. Germline V lookup: CDR1 SEHNR, CDR2 FQNEAQ (reference sequence). The J segment lost 6 bases and the V segment lost 3 bases, leaving 9 bases of the junction unmatched. The CDR3 is 16 residues long. The chain's CDR3 is CASSLAAGGPGNEQFF. For the CDR3, the DNA is TGTGCCAGCAGCTTGGCGGCGGGAGGGCCTGGCAATGAGCAGTTCTTC.

The chain is built from TRBV2 and TRBJ2-1; D possibly corresponds to TRBD1 (5 bases). V was cut by 3 bases and J by 2 bases, with 11 bases left in between. From germline, CDR1 is SNHLY and CDR2 FYNNEI. This CDR3 has 15 residues. The CDR3 DNA sequence: TGTGCCAGCAGTGACAGGGTAAGGACCTACAATGAGCAGTTCTTC. Translating gives CASSDRVRTYNEQFF.

This clonotype was seen a few times. The V and J genes are TRBV20-1 and TRBJ1-5; D is uncertain. Germline lookup yields CDR1 DFQATT and CDR2 SNEGSKA (reference sequence). The CDR3 is 12 amino acids. Trimming removed 2 bases from V and 4 bases from J, with 6 bases in between. The CDR3 DNA is TGCAGTGCTAGACAGGAGAATCAGCCCCAGCATTTT. Its protein is CSARQENQPQHF.

This clonotype was found many times. The genes are TRBV27 and TRBJ1-5; D may be TRBD1 (5 bases). Germline lookup yields CDR1 MNHEY and CDR2 SMNVEV (reference sequence). V was clipped by 4 bases and J by 6 bases, with 16 bases between them. The CDR3 loop spans 15 amino acids. DNA for the CDR3: TGTGCCAGCAGTTCCACCCAGGGATTGCGTCAGCCCCAGCATTTT. This encodes CASSSTQGLRQPQHF.

This clonotype was observed at least ten times. The genes are TRBV27 and TRBJ2-7; 12 bases fit TRBD2. The CDR3 sequence is 15 residues long. The germline V gene encodes CDR1 MNHEY and CDR2 SMNVEV (reference sequence). The V segment lost 5 bases and the J segment 2 bases; nucleotides outside the gene matches: 4. CDR3 nucleotides: TGTGCCAGCAGTCCTCGGACTAGCGGGGCCTACGAGCAGTACTTC. Its translation is CASSPRTSGAYEQYF.

This clonotype was picked up a small number of times. V gene TRBV19 combines with J gene TRBJ1-4, with D perhaps TRBD1 (6 bases). Germline values: CDR1 LNHDA, CDR2 SQIVND (reference sequence). V shed 5 bases and J shed 4 bases, with 14 bases lying between them. The length of the CDR3 is 15 residues. This chain's CDR3 is CASSSRGRGNEKLFF. The CDR3 DNA is TGTGCCAGTAGTTCGCGGGGGCGTGGTAATGAAAAACTGTTTTTT.

In its sample, this clonotype was seen a few times. The CDR3, as DNA: TGTGCCAGCAGTGAAATGGACAGGGGGCTCTATGGCTACACCTTC. Translating gives CASSEMDRGLYGYTF. The V and J genes are TRBV6-1 and TRBJ1-2; 11 positions match TRBD1. V lost 2 bases to trimming and J lost 4 bases; unmatched junction nucleotides: 3. Germline CDR1 is MNHNS and CDR2 is SASEGT. The CDR3 is 15 amino acids.

Only a few counts were recorded for this clonotype. This chain uses TRBV4-3 with TRBJ2-7; 14 nucleotides match TRBD2. The CDR3 consists of 15 residues. Per germline, CDR1 LGHNA and CDR2 YSLEER. J lost 6 bases, V lost 3 bases, and 4 bases had no gene match. The CDR3 loop is CASSQRLAGGLEQYF. CDR3 DNA: TGCGCCAGCAGCCAGCGACTAGCGGGAGGGCTCGAGCAGTACTTC.

This clonotype was found a few times. The chain employs TRBV29-1 and TRBJ2-3; no clear D. The V gene lost 4 bases and the J gene lost 6 bases, with 17 bases spanning the gap. Germline V gene lookup returns CDR1 SQVTM and CDR2 ANQGSEA. The CDR3 runs to 14 residues. The CDR3 spells CSVVRSSRTDTQYF. The DNA of the CDR3 is TGCAGCGTTGTTCGTTCCAGCCGAACGGATACGCAGTATTTT.

This clonotype was picked up many times. CDR3 protein: CAISAPNSGQRNEQFF. The CDR3 DNA sequence: TGTGCCATCAGTGCCCCGAATAGCGGCCAGAGGAATGAGCAGTTCTTC. The V call is TRBV10-3, the J call TRBJ2-1; possible D gene TRBD2, 6 bases. The CDR3 has 16 amino acids. Deletions cut 4 bases from V and 7 bases from J, with 20 bases between. Germline V gene data show CDR1 as ENHRY and CDR2 as SYGVKD.

This clonotype was seen only a few times. This chain joins TRBV28 and TRBJ2-2, with D maybe TRBD2 (5 bases). CDR1 and CDR2 (germline): MDHEN, SYDVKM. V was cut by 3 bases and J by 0 bases, with 11 bases left in between. The CDR3 is 16 residues long. The CDR3 sequence is CASSFWENANTGELFF. CDR3 in DNA: TGTGCCAGCAGTTTTTGGGAGAATGCGAACACCGGGGAGCTGTTTTTT. Full variable domain (rest looked up from reference TRBV28 and TRBJ2-2): DVKVTQSSRYLVKRTGEKVFLECVQDMDHENMFWYRQDPGLGLRLIYFSYDVKMKEKGDIPEGYSVSREKKERFSLILESASTNQTSMYLCASSFWENANTGELFFGEGSRLTVL.

This clonotype was seen many times. V gene TRBV18 combines with J gene TRBJ2-1, with 7 bases matching TRBD2. The length of the CDR3 is 16 residues. J gave up 4 bases and V 0 bases, and 6 bases lay outside the gene matches. The germline CDR1 and CDR2 sequences are KGHSH and LQKENI. CDR3 loop: CASSPPAGGTYNEQFF. In nucleotides, the CDR3 is TGTGCCAGCTCACCACCTGCCGGGGGGACTTACAATGAGCAGTTCTTC.

The table lists this clonotype with a few counts. The chain couples TRBV5-8 to TRBJ1-1; 8 bases match TRBD1. V trimming: 3 bases; J trimming: 6 bases; junction bases outside the gene matches: 13. CDR1 and CDR2 (germline): SGHTS, YDEGEE. This CDR3 is built from 16 residues. The CDR3 DNA sequence: TGTGCCAGCAGCTCCGGTACCAGGGGGCGCAGGGCTGAAGCTTTCTTT. Protein sequence: CASSSGTRGRRAEAFF.

A word on this clonotype: A read error is possible here, since a much larger clone lies one base away. The V gene is TRBV7-2, the J gene TRBJ2-5; 8 nucleotides agree with TRBD1. The CDR3 spans 15 residues. From germline, CDR1 is SGHTA and CDR2 FQGNSA. The junction had 7 bases not matched to a gene; V was cut back by 5 bases and J by 2 bases. DNA for the CDR3: TGTGCCAGCAGCCTCGACAGGGGCCCTCAAGAGACCCAGTACTTC. Translation gives CASSLDRGPQETQYF.

The V and J genes are TRBV5-1 and TRBJ2-1, with TRBD1 identical over 7 bases. The CDR3 runs 13 residues. From germline, CDR1 is SGHRS and CDR2 YFSETQ. J lost 6 bases, V lost 8 bases, and 8 bases had no gene match. The CDR3 here is CASWDSIANEQFF. CDR3 bases: TGCGCCAGTTGGGACAGTATCGCCAATGAGCAGTTCTTC.

This clonotype was observed at least ten times. The chain combines TRBV20-1 with TRBJ2-7; TRBD2 matches 13 bases. Germline CDR1 is DFQATT and CDR2 is SNEGSKA (reference sequence). Trimming took 6 bases from V and 4 from J; bases not matched to a gene: 9. This CDR3 comprises 15 residues. This CDR3 reads CSAELAGGPFYEQYF. The CDR3, as DNA: TGCAGTGCCGAACTAGCGGGAGGGCCGTTTTACGAGCAGTACTTC.

The chain recombines TRBV27 with TRBJ1-2; a possible D gene is TRBD1 (6 bases). The CDR3 is 15 amino acids. With 5 bases removed from V and 6 bases from J, the gap between germline ends came to 19 bases. Germline values: CDR1 MNHEY, CDR2 SMNVEV (reference sequence). CDR3 sequence: CASSTDRSFIDGYTF. The CDR3 DNA is TGTGCCAGCAGTACCGACAGGAGTTTCATCGATGGCTACACCTTC.

This clonotype has a count of ten or more. The gene calls are TRBV7-9 and TRBJ2-5; D is perhaps TRBD1 or TRBD2 (5 bases each). V was trimmed by 2 bases and J by 5 bases, leaving 15 bases between them. Germline assignment: CDR1 SEHNR and CDR2 FQNEAQ (reference sequence). The CDR3 is 15 amino acids. The CDR3 sequence: CASSLRREWGETQYF. The CDR3 DNA follows: TGTGCCAGCAGCTTACGCAGGGAATGGGGGGAGACCCAGTACTTC.

In its sample, this clonotype was seen many times. The CDR3 region has the DNA TGTGCCAGCAAGGTGGGAGAGACCCAGTACTTC. Translation gives CASKVGETQYF. The chain joins TRBV28 to TRBJ2-5; D ambiguous. Trimming pared 7 bases from V and 4 bases from J, leaving 7 bases between. The CDR3 sequence is 11 residues long. The germline V gene has CDR1 MDHEN and CDR2 SYDVKM.

This clonotype was counted ten times or more. CDR3 DNA: TGTGCCAGCAGTGCCCTAGCGGGACGGAAGACCCAGTACTTC. It codes for CASSALAGRKTQYF. The chain is built from TRBV12-3 or TRBV12-4 and TRBJ2-5; TRBD2 matches 9 bases. There are 14 residues in the CDR3. V lost 5 bases, J lost 6 bases, and 7 bases stayed unmatched.

This clonotype has only one observation. V usage is TRBV18 and J usage is TRBJ2-7; no clear D. V lost 2 bases, J lost 3 bases, and 8 bases lay in between. This CDR3 has 13 amino acids. Germline values: CDR1 KGHSH, CDR2 LQKENI. CDR3 sequence reads: CASSPDHGYEQYF. CDR3 DNA sequence: TGTGCCAGCTCACCAGATCATGGCTACGAGCAGTACTTC. Based on the CDR3 plus reference TRBV18 and TRBJ2-7, the full variable domain is NAGVMQNPRHLVRRRGQEARLRCSPMKGHSHVYWYRQLPEEGLKFMVYLQKENIIDESGMPKERFSAEFPKEGPSILRIQQVVRGDSAAYFCASSPDHGYEQYFGPGTRLTVT.

In its sample, this clonotype was seen many times. The rearrangement links TRBV3-1 to TRBJ2-7; no clear D gene. The V and J ends lost 4 bases and 0 bases respectively, with 10 bases between them. The CDR3 contains 14 residues. CDR1 is LGHDT, CDR2 YNNKEL, per germline (reference sequence). The CDR3 bases are TGTGCCAGCAGCCCAACCCGCGCCTCCTACGAGCAGTACTTC. Residues: CASSPTRASYEQYF.

The chain employs TRBV10-3 and TRBJ1-2; D is unclear. Trimming took off 2 bases at V and 3 bases at J, with 13 bases between the two ends. Germline values: CDR1 ENHRY, CDR2 SYGVKD. The CDR3 extends over 15 amino acids. The CDR3 here is CAISEVGILDYGYTF. In DNA form, the CDR3 reads TGTGCCATCAGTGAGGTTGGCATCCTTGACTATGGCTACACCTTC.

This clonotype was seen many times. The V gene is TRBV5-1, the J gene TRBJ2-1; D unresolved. The V end was cut by 0 bases, the J end by 8 bases, with 9 bases between. The germline V gene encodes CDR1 SGHRS and CDR2 YFSETQ. The CDR3 contains 13 residues. CDR3: CASSLVLWDEQFF. CDR3 nucleotides: TGCGCCAGCAGCTTGGTTTTGTGGGATGAGCAGTTCTTC. Looking up the rest from reference TRBV5-1 and TRBJ2-1 gives the full variable domain: KAGVTQTPRYLIKTRGQQVTLSCSPISGHRSVSWYQQTPGQGLQFLFEYFSETQRNKGNFPGRFSGRQFSNSRSEMNVSTLELGDSALYLCASSLVLWDEQFFGPGTRLTVL.

At least ten counts were recorded for this clonotype. The chain links TRBV6-1 to TRBJ2-1, with D maybe TRBD2 (6 bases). The CDR3 contains 13 residues. Deletions cut 9 bases from V and 10 bases from J, with 19 bases between. Looked up from germline, CDR1 is MNHNS and CDR2 is SASEGT. CDR3 sequence reads: CASGTPKTEEQFF. The DNA for the CDR3 is TGTGCCAGTGGGACTCCCAAAACCGAGGAGCAGTTCTTC.

The rearrangement joins TRBV27 to TRBJ2-1, with 10 bases fitting TRBD2. The trim removed 5 bases at V and 8 bases at J, leaving 12 bases unmatched. This CDR3 has 16 amino acids. CDR1 and CDR2 from the germline V gene are MNHEY and SMNVEV (reference sequence). The CDR3 reads CASSEELAGALDEQFF. The CDR3 coding sequence is TGTGCCAGCAGTGAGGAGCTAGCGGGAGCTCTGGATGAGCAGTTCTTC.

This clonotype was observed a few times. The chain has TRBV13 and TRBJ2-7, with 9 bases lining up with TRBD1. CDR1 is PRHDT, CDR2 FYEKMQ, per germline (reference sequence). The trim removed 0 bases at V and 3 bases at J, leaving 3 bases unmatched. The CDR3 covers 15 residues. The CDR3 loop reads CASSLGTGGRYEQYF. The CDR3 region has the DNA TGTGCCAGCAGCTTAGGGACAGGGGGGCGCTACGAGCAGTACTTC.

Ten or more counts support this clonotype. The chain employs TRBV11-1 and TRBJ1-1, with TRBD1 matching over 7 bases. Germline CDR1 reads SGHAT; CDR2 reads FQDESV (reference sequence). This CDR3 is 14 amino acids long. J lost 5 bases, V lost 5 bases, and 8 bases had no gene match. This CDR3 reads CASSLRQGLTEAFF. CDR3 in DNA: TGTGCCAGCAGCCTTCGACAGGGACTGACTGAAGCTTTCTTT.

This clonotype was picked up many times. This chain connects TRBV7-9 to TRBJ1-2; tentative D call: TRBD1 (6 bases). The germline V gene encodes CDR1 SEHNR and CDR2 FQNEAQ (reference sequence). This CDR3 has 13 amino acids. With 4 bases removed from V and 6 bases from J, the gap between germline ends came to 12 bases. The CDR3 DNA reads as TGTGCCAGCAGCTGGGTAGGGGGTCATGGCTACACCTTC. This gives the protein CASSWVGGHGYTF.

The sample holds many counts of this clonotype. This chain's CDR3 is CASSLLGLWYGGQYF. CDR3 nucleotides: TGTGCCAGCAGTTTATTGGGACTGTGGTATGGGGGGCAGTACTTC. The rearrangement joins TRBV28 to TRBJ2-7; tentatively, D is TRBD2 (6 bases). CDR3 length: 15 amino acids. Trimming took 1 base from V and 9 from J, leaving 19 bases between them. CDR1 is MDHEN and CDR2 is SYDVKM in the germline V gene.

This clonotype was detected many times. The chain is built from TRBV7-3 and TRBJ2-2, with D unresolved. This CDR3 is 13 amino acids long. Germline V CDR1 and CDR2: SGHTA, FQGTGA. Between the trimmed V and J ends, which lost 4 bases and 8 bases, there was a span of 11 bases. The CDR3 DNA reads TGTGCCAGCAGCTCGCCTGAGTTTGGGGAGCTGTTTTTT. It codes for CASSSPEFGELFF. Full variable domain (missing parts from reference TRBV7-3 and TRBJ2-2): GAGVSQTPSNKVTEKGKYVELRCDPISGHTALYWYRQSLGQGPEFLIYFQGTGAADDSGLPNDRFFAVRPEGSVSTLKIQRTERGDSAVYLCASSSPEFGELFFGEGSRLTVL.